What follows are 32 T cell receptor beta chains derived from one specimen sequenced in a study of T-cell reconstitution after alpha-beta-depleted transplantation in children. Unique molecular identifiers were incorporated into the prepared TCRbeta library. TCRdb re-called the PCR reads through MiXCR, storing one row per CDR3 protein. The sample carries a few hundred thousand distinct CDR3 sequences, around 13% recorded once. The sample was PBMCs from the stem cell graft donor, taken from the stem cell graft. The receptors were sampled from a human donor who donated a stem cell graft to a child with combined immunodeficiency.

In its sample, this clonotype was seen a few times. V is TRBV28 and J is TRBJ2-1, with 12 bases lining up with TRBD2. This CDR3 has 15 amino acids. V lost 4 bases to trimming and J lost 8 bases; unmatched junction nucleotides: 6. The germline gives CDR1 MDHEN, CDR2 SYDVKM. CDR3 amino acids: CASSSTSGGPDEQFF. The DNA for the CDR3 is TGTGCCAGCAGTTCGACTAGCGGGGGCCCCGATGAGCAGTTCTTC.

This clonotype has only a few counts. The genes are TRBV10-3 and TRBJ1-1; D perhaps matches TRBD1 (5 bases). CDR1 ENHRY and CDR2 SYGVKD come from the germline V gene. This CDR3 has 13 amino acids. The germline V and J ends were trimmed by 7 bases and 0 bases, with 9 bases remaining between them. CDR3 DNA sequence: TGTGCCATCACGGGGGAATTGAACACTGAAGCTTTCTTT. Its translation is CAITGELNTEAFF.

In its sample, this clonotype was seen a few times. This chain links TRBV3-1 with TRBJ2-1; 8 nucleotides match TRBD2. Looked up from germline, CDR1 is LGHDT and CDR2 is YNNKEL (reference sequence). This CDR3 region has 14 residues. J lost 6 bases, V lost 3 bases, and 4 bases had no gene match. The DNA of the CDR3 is TGTGCCAGCAGCCAGGTTACTAGCGGCAATGAGCAGTTCTTC. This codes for CASSQVTSGNEQFF.

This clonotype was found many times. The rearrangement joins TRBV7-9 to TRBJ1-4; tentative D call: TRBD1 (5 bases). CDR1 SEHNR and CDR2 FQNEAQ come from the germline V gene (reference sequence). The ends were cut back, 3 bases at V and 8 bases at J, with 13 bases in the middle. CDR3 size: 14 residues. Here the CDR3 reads CASSFAREGEKLFF. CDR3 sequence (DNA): TGTGCCAGCAGCTTCGCCAGGGAGGGGGAAAAACTGTTTTTT.

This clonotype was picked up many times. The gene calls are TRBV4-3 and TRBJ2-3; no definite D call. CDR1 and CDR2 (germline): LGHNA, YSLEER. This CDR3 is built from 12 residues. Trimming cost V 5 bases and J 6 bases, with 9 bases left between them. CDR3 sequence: CASSYLWDTQYF. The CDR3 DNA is TGCGCCAGCAGCTATCTTTGGGATACGCAGTATTTT.

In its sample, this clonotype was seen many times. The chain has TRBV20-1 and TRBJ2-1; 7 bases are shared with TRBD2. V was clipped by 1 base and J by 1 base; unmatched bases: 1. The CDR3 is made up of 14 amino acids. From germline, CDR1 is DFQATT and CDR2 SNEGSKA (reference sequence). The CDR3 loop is CSARGLASYNEQFF. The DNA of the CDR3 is TGCAGTGCTAGAGGACTAGCTTCCTACAATGAGCAGTTCTTC.

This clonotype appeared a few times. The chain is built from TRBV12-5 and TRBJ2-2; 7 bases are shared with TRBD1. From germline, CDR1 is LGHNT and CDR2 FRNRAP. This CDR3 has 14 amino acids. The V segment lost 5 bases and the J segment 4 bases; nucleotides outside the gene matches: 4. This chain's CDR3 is CASGIGTVTGELFF. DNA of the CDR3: TGTGCTAGTGGTATAGGGACAGTCACCGGGGAGCTGTTTTTT.

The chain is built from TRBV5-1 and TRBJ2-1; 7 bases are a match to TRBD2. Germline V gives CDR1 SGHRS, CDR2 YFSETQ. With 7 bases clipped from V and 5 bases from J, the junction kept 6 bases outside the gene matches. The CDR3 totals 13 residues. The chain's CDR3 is CASGDGRDNEQFF. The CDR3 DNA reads TGCGCCAGCGGGGATGGGAGGGACAATGAGCAGTTCTTC.

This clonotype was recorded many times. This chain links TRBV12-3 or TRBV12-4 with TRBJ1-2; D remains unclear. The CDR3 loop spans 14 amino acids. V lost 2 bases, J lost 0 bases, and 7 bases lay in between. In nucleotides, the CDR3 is TGTGCCAGCAGTTTACTGCCGTCTAACTATGGCTACACCTTC. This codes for CASSLLPSNYGYTF.

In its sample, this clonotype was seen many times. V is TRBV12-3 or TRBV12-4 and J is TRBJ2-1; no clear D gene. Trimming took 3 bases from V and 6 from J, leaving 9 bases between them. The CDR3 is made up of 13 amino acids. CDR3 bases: TGTGCCAGCAGTTTGGGTTTTCTCAATGAGCAGTTCTTC. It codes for CASSLGFLNEQFF.

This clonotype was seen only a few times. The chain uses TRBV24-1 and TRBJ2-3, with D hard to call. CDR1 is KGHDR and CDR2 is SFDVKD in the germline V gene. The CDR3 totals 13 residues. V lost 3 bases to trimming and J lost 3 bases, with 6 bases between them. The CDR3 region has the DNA TGTGCCACCAGTGATACGATGACAGATACGCAGTATTTT. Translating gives CATSDTMTDTQYF.

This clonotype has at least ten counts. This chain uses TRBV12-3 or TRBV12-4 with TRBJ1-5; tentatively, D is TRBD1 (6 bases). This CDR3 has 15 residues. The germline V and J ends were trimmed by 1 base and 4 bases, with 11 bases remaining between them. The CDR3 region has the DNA TGTGCCAGCAGTTTAGGACAGGCCTTAAATCAGCCCCAGCATTTT. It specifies CASSLGQALNQPQHF.

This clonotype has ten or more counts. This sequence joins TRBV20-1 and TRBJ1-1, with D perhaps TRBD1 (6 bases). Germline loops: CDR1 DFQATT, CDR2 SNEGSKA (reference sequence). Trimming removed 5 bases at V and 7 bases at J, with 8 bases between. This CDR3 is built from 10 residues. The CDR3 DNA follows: TGCAGTGCTCGGGACATTGAAGCTTTCTTT. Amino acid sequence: CSARDIEAFF.

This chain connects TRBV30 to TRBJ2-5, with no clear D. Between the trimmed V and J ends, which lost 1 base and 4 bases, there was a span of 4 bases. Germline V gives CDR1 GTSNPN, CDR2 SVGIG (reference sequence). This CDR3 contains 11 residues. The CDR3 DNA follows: TGTGCCTGGAGTGGAAGAGAGACCCAGTACTTC. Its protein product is CAWSGRETQYF.

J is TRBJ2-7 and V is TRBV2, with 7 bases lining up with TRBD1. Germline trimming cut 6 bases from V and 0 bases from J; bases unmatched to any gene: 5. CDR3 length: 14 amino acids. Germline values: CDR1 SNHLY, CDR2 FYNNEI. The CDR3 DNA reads TGTGCCAGCAGGGGGACAGCGAACTCCTACGAGCAGTACTTC. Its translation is CASRGTANSYEQYF.

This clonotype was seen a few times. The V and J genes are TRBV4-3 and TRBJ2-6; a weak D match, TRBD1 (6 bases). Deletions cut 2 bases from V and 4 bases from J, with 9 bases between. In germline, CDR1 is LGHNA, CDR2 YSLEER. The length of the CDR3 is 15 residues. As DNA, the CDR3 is TGCGCCAGCAGCCAAACAGGGACCGGGGCCAACGTCCTGACTTTC. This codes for CASSQTGTGANVLTF.

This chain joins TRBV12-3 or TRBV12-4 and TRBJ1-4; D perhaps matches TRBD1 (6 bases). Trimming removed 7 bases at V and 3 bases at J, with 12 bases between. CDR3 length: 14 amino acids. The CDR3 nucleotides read TGTGCCAGCACCAAGGGGGTTGCTAATGAAAAACTGTTTTTT. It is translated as CASTKGVANEKLFF.

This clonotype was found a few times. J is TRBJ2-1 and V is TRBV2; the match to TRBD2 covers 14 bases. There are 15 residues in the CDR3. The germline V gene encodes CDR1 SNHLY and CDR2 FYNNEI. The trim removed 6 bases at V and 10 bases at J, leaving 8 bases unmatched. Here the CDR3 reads CASRAGTSGGGEQFF. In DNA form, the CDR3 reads TGTGCCAGCAGGGCCGGGACTAGCGGGGGTGGGGAGCAGTTCTTC.

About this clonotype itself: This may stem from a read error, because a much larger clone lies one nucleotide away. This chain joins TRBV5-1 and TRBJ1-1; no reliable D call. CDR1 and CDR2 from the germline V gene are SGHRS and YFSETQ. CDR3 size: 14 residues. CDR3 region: CSSSLVGWGNEAFF. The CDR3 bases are TGTTCCAGCAGCTTAGTGGGTTGGGGTAATGAAGCTTTCTTT.

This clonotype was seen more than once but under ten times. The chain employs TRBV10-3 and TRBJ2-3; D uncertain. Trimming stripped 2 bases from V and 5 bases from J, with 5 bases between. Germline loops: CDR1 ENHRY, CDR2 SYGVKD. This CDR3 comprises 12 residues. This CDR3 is CAISEREDTQYF. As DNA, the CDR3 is TGTGCCATCAGTGAGAGGGAAGATACGCAGTATTTT.

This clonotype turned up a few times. Here the CDR3 DNA reads TGTGCCAGCAGTTACTCGATGCGAGATACGCAGTATTTT. Translated, it gives CASSYSMRDTQYF. The rearrangement joins TRBV6-5 to TRBJ2-3; D is undetermined. The V and J ends lost 0 bases and 5 bases respectively, with 6 bases between them. CDR3 length: 13 residues. Germline V gene data show CDR1 as MNHEY and CDR2 as SVGAGI.

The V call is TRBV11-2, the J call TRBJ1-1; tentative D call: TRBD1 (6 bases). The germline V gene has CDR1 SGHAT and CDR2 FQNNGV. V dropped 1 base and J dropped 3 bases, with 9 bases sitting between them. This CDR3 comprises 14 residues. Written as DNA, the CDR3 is TGTGCCAGCAGCTTAGGGCAGGGGCACACTGAAGCTTTCTTT. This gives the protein CASSLGQGHTEAFF.

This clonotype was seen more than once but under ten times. The CDR3 reads CASSPGQGLVSGNTIYF. CDR3 sequence (DNA): TGCGCCAGCAGCCCGGGACAGGGGTTGGTCTCTGGAAACACCATATATTTT. The rearrangement uses TRBV4-3 and TRBJ1-3; TRBD1 matches at 10 bases. V dropped 4 bases and J dropped 0; count of bases not matched to a gene: 6. The CDR3 covers 17 residues. Per the germline V gene, CDR1 is LGHNA and CDR2 is YSLEER.

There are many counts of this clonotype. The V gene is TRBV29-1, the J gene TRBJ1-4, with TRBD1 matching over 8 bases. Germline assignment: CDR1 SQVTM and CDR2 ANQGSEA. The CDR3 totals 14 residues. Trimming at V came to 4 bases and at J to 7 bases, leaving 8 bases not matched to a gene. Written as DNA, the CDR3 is TGCAGCGTTGGTACAGGGGGTTCTCTTGAAAAACTGTTTTTT. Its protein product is CSVGTGGSLEKLFF.

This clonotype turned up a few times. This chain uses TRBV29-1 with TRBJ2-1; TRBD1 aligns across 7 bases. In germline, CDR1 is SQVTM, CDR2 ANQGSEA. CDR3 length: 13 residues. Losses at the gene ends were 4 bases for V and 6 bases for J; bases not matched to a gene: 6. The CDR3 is CSVATGFGNEQFF. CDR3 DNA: TGCAGCGTTGCGACAGGGTTCGGCAATGAGCAGTTCTTC.

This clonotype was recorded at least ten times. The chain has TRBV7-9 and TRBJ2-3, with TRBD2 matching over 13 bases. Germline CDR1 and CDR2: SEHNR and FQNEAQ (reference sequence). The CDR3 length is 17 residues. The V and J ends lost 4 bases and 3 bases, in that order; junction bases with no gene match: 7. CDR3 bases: TGTGCCAGCAGCTCTCAGACGGGACTAGCGGGAACAGATACGCAGTATTTT. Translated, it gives CASSSQTGLAGTDTQYF.

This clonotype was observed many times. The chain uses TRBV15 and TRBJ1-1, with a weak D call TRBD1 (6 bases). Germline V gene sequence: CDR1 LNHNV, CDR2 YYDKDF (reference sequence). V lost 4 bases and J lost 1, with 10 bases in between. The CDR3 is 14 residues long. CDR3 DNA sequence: TGTGCCACCAGCATCCCGACAGGGAACACTGAAGCTTTCTTT. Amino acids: CATSIPTGNTEAFF.

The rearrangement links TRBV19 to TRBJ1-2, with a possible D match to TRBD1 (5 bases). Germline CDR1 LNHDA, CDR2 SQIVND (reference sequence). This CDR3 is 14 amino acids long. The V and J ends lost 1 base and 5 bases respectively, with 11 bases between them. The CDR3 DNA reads TGTGCCAGTAGTATAGCCGGGACGGTGTATGGCTACACCTTC. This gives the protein CASSIAGTVYGYTF.

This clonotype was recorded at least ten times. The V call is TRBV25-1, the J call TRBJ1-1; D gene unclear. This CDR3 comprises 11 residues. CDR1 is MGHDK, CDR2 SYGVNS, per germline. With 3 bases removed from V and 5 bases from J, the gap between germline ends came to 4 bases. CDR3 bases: TGTGCCAGCAGTGATGGGACTGAAGCTTTCTTT. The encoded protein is CASSDGTEAFF.

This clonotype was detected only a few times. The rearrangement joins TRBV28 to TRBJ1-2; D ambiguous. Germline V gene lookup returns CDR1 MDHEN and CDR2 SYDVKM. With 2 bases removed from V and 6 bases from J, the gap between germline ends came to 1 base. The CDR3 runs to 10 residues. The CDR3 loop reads CASSLNGYTF. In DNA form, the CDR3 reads TGTGCCAGCAGTTTAAATGGCTACACCTTC.

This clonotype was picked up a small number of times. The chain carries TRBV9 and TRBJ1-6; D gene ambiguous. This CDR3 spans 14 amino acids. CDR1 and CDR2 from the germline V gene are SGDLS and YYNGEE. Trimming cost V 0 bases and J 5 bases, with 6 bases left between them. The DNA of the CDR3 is TGTGCCAGCAGCGTAGGAGACAATAATTCACCCCTCCACTTT. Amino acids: CASSVGDNNSPLHF.

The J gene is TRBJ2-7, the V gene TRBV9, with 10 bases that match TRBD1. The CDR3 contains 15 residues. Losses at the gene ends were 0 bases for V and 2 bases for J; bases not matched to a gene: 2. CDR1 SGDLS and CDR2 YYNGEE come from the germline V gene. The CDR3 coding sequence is TGTGCCAGCAGCGTAGCGGGGACAGGGGCCTACGAGCAGTACTTC. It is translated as CASSVAGTGAYEQYF.